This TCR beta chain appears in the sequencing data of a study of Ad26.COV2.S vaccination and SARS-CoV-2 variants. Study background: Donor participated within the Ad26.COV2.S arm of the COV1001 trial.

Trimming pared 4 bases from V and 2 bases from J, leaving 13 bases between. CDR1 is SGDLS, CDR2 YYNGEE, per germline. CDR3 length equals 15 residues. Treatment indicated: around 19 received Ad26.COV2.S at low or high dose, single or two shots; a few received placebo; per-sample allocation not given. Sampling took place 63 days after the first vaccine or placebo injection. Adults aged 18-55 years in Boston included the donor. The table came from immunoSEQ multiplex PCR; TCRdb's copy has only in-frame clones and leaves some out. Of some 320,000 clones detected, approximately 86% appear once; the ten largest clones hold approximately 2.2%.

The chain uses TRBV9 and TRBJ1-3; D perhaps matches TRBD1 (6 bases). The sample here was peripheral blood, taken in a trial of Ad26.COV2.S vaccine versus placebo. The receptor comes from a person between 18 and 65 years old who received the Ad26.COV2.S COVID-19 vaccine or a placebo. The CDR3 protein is CASSPGGGPGNTIYF. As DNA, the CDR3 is TGTGCCAGCAGCCCGGGAGGGGGGCCTGGAAACACCATATATTTT.